These 25 T cell receptor beta chains share one sample of origin, sequenced in a study of tumor and adjacent non-tumor tissue in lung cancer. TCRbeta libraries were built with three rounds of nested PCR, modified from ARM-PCR. Using its own MiXCR run on the multiplex PCR reads, TCRdb lists one record per CDR3 protein. The top ten hold around a sixth of the sample, which has over 110,000 distinct CDR3 sequences, around 65% seen once. The template was RNA from unsorted bulk tissue. The sample was lung tumor tissue. The receptors stem from a man aged 60 to 69 with small cell lung cancer.

Turning to this clonotype: An end of the junction differs from the germline gene, which may be a read error. J is TRBJ2-5 and V is TRBV11-2; TRBD2 matches 7 bases. Germline assignment: CDR1 SGHAT and CDR2 FQNNGV. The CDR3 totals 17 residues. The CDR3 spells CANSTGTIGVYQETQYF. In DNA form, the CDR3 reads TGTGCCAACAGCACCGGGACTATCGGAGTGTACCAAGAGACCCAGTACTTC.

This clonotype turned up a few times. The rearrangement joins TRBV11-3 to TRBJ2-7; a possible D gene is TRBD2 (5 bases). Trimming stripped 3 bases from V and 6 bases from J, with 9 bases between. The CDR3 contains 12 residues. CDR1 is SGHNT, CDR2 YENEEA, per germline. For the CDR3, the DNA is TGTGCCAGCAGCTTCACGGGGAGCGAGCAGTACTTC. Protein product: CASSFTGSEQYF.

For this clonotype: The CDR3 ends on some other residue instead of the conserved phenylalanine or tryptophan, so this is likely a read error. J is TRBJ2-1 and V is TRBV11-3, with 7 bases that match TRBD1. V was pared by 0 bases and J by 11 bases, with 10 bases of the junction left unmatched. This CDR3 region has 15 residues. Germline CDR1 SGHNT, CDR2 YENEEA. CDR3 protein: CASSLEGGRGDKQFI. CDR3 DNA sequence: TGTGCCAGCAGCTTAGAAGGGGGCCGTGGCGATAAGCAGTTCATC.

Turning to this clonotype: It is likely a read error, because the conserved phenylalanine at the end of the CDR3 is missing. The chain couples TRBV4-2 to TRBJ2-1; perhaps TRBD2 as D (6 bases). Germline CDR1 and CDR2: LGHNA and YNFKEQ. V dropped 4 bases and J dropped 6 bases, with 10 bases sitting between them. The CDR3 runs to 13 residues. CDR3 sequence reads: CASSPSDRNEQFL. In nucleotides, the CDR3 is TGTGCCAGCAGCCCTAGCGACCGCAATGAGCAGTTCTTA.

As for this clonotype: A much larger clone differs by one base, so this may be a read error. The V call is TRBV6-5, the J call TRBJ1-4; possibly TRBD1 for D (5 bases). CDR1 MNHEY and CDR2 SVGAGI come from the germline V gene. The CDR3 contains 14 residues. The DNA of the CDR3 is TGTGCCATCAGTTACTACCGGGGGGTCGGGACCCCGTTTTTT. This codes for CAISYYRGVGTPFF.

In the case of this clonotype: With a much larger clone just one base away, this may be a read error. The rearrangement uses TRBV28 and TRBJ2-3; TRBD2 matches at 7 bases. The CDR3 consists of 16 residues. Looked up from germline, CDR1 is MDHEN and CDR2 is SYDVKM. After removal of 3 bases from V and 5 bases from J, the junction contained 11 bases not matched to a gene. CDR3 residues: CASSFQAGAGQDTQYF. The CDR3 bases are TGTGCCAGCAGTTTTCAGGCGGGAGCTGGTCAAGATACGCAGTATTTT.

This clonotype was found once. Given a much more abundant clone one base away, this may be a read error. V and J are TRBV12-3 or TRBV12-4 and TRBJ1-4; possible D gene TRBD1, 5 bases. The length of the CDR3 is 16 residues. V lost 5 bases and J lost 8, with 21 bases in between. In DNA, the CDR3 is TGTGCCAGCAGTCTTCAATTGTGTGGATGGGGGGAAAAACTGTTTTTT. It translates to CASSLQLCGWGEKLFF.

J is TRBJ1-5 and V is TRBV20-1, with 9 bases matching TRBD1. The CDR3 is made up of 15 amino acids. Germline CDR1 reads DFQATT; CDR2 reads SNEGSKA (reference sequence). Trimming removed 3 bases from V and 8 bases from J; junction bases left unmatched: 11. The CDR3 sequence is CSASLGTGRWEPQHF. In DNA, the CDR3 is TGCAGTGCTAGCCTCGGGACAGGGCGTTGGGAGCCCCAGCATTTT.

About this clonotype itself: This sequence may be a read error, since a much larger clone differs from it by one base. The CDR3 region is CASSSTSGSADKQYF. CDR3 nucleotide sequence: TGTGCCAGCAGTTCGACTAGCGGGAGTGCAGATAAGCAGTATTTT. The gene calls are TRBV12-3 or TRBV12-4 and TRBJ2-3; 12 positions match TRBD2. CDR3 length: 15 residues.

The CDR3 DNA follows: TGCAGTGCTAGAGATGGACTAGCGGGTCTTCAAGAGACCCAGTACTTC. Its protein is CSARDGLAGLQETQYF. The chain has TRBV20-1 and TRBJ2-5, with 11 bases lining up with TRBD2. CDR1 and CDR2 (germline): DFQATT, SNEGSKA (reference sequence). The CDR3 sequence is 16 residues long. Trimming took 0 bases from V and 2 from J; bases not matched to a gene: 5.

The chain has TRBV5-1 and TRBJ2-7; 9 nucleotides match TRBD1. CDR1 and CDR2 (germline): SGHRS, YFSETQ. V shed 3 bases and J 9 bases; nucleotides not matched to a gene: 7. The CDR3 is made up of 13 amino acids. The CDR3 coding sequence is TGCGCCAGCAGCTGGGGGACAGGGTCCGGGCAGTACGTC. Its protein is CASSWGTGSGQYV.

This clonotype was counted only a few times. The CDR3 DNA follows: TGCAGTGCTAGAGATTACAGCTCCTACAATGAGCAGTTCTTC. It codes for CSARDYSSYNEQFF. The rearrangement joins TRBV20-1 to TRBJ2-1; D unresolved. Looked up from germline, CDR1 is DFQATT and CDR2 is SNEGSKA (reference sequence). This CDR3 region has 14 residues. V shed 0 bases and J shed 0 bases, with 6 bases lying between them.

This chain uses TRBV6-5 with TRBJ2-1, with 14 bases identical to TRBD2. This CDR3 spans 15 amino acids. V lost 11 bases, J lost 5 bases, and 8 bases stayed unmatched. Per the germline V gene, CDR1 is MNHEY and CDR2 is SVGAGI. CDR3 DNA: TGTGCCTGCAATCTGGGACTAGCGGGAGACAATGAGCAGTTCTTC. It codes for CACNLGLAGDNEQFF.

This clonotype was counted between two and nine times. The V gene is TRBV12-3 or TRBV12-4, the J gene TRBJ2-5; possible D gene TRBD2, 6 bases. The CDR3 loop spans 15 amino acids. The V and J ends lost 3 bases and 3 bases respectively, with 14 bases between them. CDR3 sequence: CASSFGGLGKETQYF. Written as DNA, the CDR3 is TGTGCCAGCAGTTTTGGAGGGTTGGGAAAAGAGACCCAGTACTTC.

As regards this clonotype: The CDR3 ends on some other residue instead of the conserved phenylalanine or tryptophan, so this is likely a read error. The J gene is TRBJ2-3, the V gene TRBV11-2; D gene ambiguous. Germline CDR1 and CDR2: SGHAT and FQNNGV. The CDR3 is 15 amino acids. CDR3 loop: CASSLEGWRTDTQYL. CDR3 bases: TGTGCCAGTAGCTTAGAAGGTTGGCGCACAGATACGCAGTATTTG.

This clonotype was observed once. No conserved phenylalanine or tryptophan ends this CDR3, so it is likely a read error. The chain couples TRBV20-1 to TRBJ2-1; unclear D gene. Germline V gene data show CDR1 as DFQATT and CDR2 as SNEGSKA (reference sequence). The CDR3 is 13 amino acids. CDR3 sequence (DNA): TGCAGTGCTCTTAGATTAGGGTACAATGGGCAGTTCTTA. Translating it yields CSALRLGYNGQFL.

Points on this clonotype: One end of the junction varies from germline; a read error may be responsible. The gene calls are TRBV20-1 and TRBJ1-6, with 10 bases matching TRBD1. This CDR3 has 16 residues. CDR1 is DFQATT, CDR2 SNEGSKA, per germline (reference sequence). This CDR3 reads CCARDQRTGGNSHLHF. The CDR3 coding sequence is TGCTGTGCTAGAGATCAGAGGACAGGGGGAAATTCACACCTCCACTTT.

For this clonotype: This may be a read error: a much more frequent sequence differs by one nucleotide. This chain uses TRBV20-1 with TRBJ1-2; 7 nucleotides match TRBD1. The ends lost 6 bases at V and 9 bases at J; junction bases unmatched: 10. Germline V gene sequence: CDR1 DFQATT, CDR2 SNEGSKA (reference sequence). The CDR3 is 12 residues long. The CDR3 spells CSAPGTVVRYTF. As DNA, the CDR3 is TGCAGTGCCCCCGGGACAGTAGTGCGCTACACCTTC.

As concerns this clonotype: A much larger clone sits a single nucleotide away, making a read error possible. The rearrangement uses TRBV29-1 and TRBJ1-5; no clear D gene. This CDR3 contains 13 residues. The germline gives CDR1 SQVTM, CDR2 ANQGSEA. The chain's CDR3 is CGVGGTSNQPQHF. The CDR3, as DNA: TGCGGCGTTGGAGGTACGAGCAATCAGCCCCAGCATTTT.

For this clonotype: It is likely a read error, because the conserved phenylalanine at the end of the CDR3 is missing. The chain is built from TRBV28 and TRBJ2-2; 7 nucleotides line up with TRBD2. This CDR3 is built from 15 residues. The V gene's germline CDR1 is MDHEN and CDR2 SYDVKM. V shed 6 bases and J 7 bases; nucleotides not matched to a gene: 11. The CDR3 is CASSLSGHWVGELFS. Here the CDR3 DNA reads TGTGCCAGCAGCCTTAGCGGGCACTGGGTCGGGGAGCTGTTTTCT.

Details on this clonotype: A much bigger clone sits one base away, suggesting this may be a read error. The chain is built from TRBV29-1 and TRBJ2-3; D is undetermined. Trimming removed 7 bases at V and 1 base at J, with 15 bases between. Germline-derived CDR1 and CDR2 are SQVTM and ANQGSEA. This CDR3 spans 14 amino acids. The CDR3 reads CSASANSGTDTQYF. The CDR3, as DNA: TGCAGCGCCTCGGCCAACTCCGGCACAGATACGCAGTATTTT.

As for this clonotype: Possible read error: a much larger clone is one base away. The V call is TRBV29-1, the J call TRBJ2-5, with a weak D call TRBD1 (5 bases). Germline CDR1 SQVTM, CDR2 ANQGSEA. The length of the CDR3 is 12 residues. Trimming cost V 7 bases and J 5 bases, with 14 bases left between them. The DNA for the CDR3 is TGCAGCGGGGCAGGGTGCGCCGAGACCCAGTACTTC. As protein: CSGAGCAETQYF.

This chain uses TRBV6-4 with TRBJ2-3, with D possibly being TRBD2 (5 bases). The germline V and J ends were trimmed by 6 bases and 0 bases, with 19 bases remaining between them. CDR1 is MRHNA, CDR2 SNTAGT, per germline. This CDR3 has 17 residues. The CDR3 reads CASSEFHSEFSTDTQYF. CDR3 DNA: TGTGCCAGCAGCGAATTTCATAGCGAGTTTAGCACAGATACGCAGTATTTT.

The chain has TRBV20-1 and TRBJ2-7; TRBD2 is a possible D gene (5 bases). Deletions cut 6 bases from V and 7 bases from J, with 28 bases between. In germline, CDR1 is DFQATT, CDR2 SNEGSKA (reference sequence). The CDR3 has 16 residues. The CDR3 region is CSASTTESRMAGEQYF. The CDR3 DNA reads as TGCAGTGCCTCGACCACGGAAAGCAGGATGGCGGGTGAGCAGTACTTC.

This clonotype was counted only a few times. The chain couples TRBV28 to TRBJ1-2; a weak D match, TRBD1 (5 bases). The CDR3 is 14 residues long. The V and J ends lost 2 bases and 5 bases respectively, with 12 bases between them. In germline, CDR1 is MDHEN, CDR2 SYDVKM. The CDR3: CASSLGAGLYGYTF. Written as DNA, the CDR3 is TGTGCCAGCAGTTTAGGGGCAGGCCTGTATGGCTACACCTTC.